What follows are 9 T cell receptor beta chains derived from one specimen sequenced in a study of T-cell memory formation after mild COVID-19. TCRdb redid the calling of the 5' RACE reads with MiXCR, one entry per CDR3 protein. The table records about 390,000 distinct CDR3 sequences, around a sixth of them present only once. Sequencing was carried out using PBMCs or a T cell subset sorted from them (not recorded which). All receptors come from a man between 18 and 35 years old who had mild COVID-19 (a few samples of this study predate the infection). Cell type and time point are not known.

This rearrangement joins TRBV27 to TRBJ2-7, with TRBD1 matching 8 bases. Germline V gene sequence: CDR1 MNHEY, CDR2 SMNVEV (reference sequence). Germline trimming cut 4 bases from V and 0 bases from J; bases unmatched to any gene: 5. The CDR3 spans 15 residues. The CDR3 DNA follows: TGTGCCAGCAGTTCGACAGGGGAAAACTCCTACGAGCAGTACTTC. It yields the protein CASSSTGENSYEQYF.

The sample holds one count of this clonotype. This CDR3 is CASSPDMNYGYTF. The CDR3 coding sequence is TGTGCCAGCAGTCCCGACATGAACTATGGCTACACCTTC. The J gene is TRBJ1-2, the V gene TRBV9; D not certain. The germline V gene encodes CDR1 SGDLS and CDR2 YYNGEE. CDR3 length: 13 residues. With 5 bases removed from V and 2 bases from J, the gap between germline ends came to 10 bases.

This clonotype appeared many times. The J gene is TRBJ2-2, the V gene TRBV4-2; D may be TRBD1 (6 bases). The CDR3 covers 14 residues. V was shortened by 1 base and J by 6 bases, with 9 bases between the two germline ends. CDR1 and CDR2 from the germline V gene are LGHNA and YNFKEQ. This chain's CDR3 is CASSQAQGSGELFF. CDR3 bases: TGTGCCAGCAGCCAAGCTCAGGGGTCCGGGGAGCTGTTTTTT.

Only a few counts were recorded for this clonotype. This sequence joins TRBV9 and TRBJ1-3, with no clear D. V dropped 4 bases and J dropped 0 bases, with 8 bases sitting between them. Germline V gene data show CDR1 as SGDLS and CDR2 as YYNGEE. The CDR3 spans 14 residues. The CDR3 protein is CASSLSDSGNTIYF. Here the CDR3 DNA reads TGTGCCAGCAGCCTAAGTGACTCTGGAAACACCATATATTTT.

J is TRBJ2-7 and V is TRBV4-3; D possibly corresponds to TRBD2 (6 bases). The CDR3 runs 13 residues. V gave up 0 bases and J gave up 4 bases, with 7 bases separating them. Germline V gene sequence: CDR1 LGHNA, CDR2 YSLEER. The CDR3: CASSQESGYEQYF. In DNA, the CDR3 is TGCGCCAGCAGCCAAGAGAGCGGGTACGAGCAGTACTTC.

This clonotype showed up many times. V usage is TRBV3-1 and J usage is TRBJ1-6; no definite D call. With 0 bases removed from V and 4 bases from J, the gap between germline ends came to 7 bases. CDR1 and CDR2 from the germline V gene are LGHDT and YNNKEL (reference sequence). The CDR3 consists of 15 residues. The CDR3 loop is CASSQDPGYNSPLHF. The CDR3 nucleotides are TGTGCCAGCAGCCAAGACCCAGGTTATAATTCACCCCTCCACTTT.

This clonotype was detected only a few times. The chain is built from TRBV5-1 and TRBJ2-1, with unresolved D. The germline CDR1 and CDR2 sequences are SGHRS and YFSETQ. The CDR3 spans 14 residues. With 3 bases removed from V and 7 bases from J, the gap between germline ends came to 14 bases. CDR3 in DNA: TGCGCCAGCAGCTACACCGTTAGCAGGAATGAGCAGTTCTTC. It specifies CASSYTVSRNEQFF.

CDR3 protein: CATSVAGAQETQYF. CDR3 nucleotides: TGTGCCACCAGTGTAGCGGGGGCCCAAGAGACCCAGTACTTC. The J gene is TRBJ2-5, the V gene TRBV24-1, with 9 bases identical to TRBD2. V was pared by 5 bases and J by 1 base, with 1 base of the junction left unmatched. From germline, CDR1 is KGHDR and CDR2 SFDVKD. The CDR3 has 14 amino acids.

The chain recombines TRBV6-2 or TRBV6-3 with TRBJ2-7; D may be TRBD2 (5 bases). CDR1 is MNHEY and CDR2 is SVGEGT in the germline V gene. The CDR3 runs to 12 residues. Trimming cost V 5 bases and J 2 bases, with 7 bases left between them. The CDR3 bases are TGTGCCAGCAGTCAACTAGCCTACGAGCAGTACTTC. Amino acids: CASSQLAYEQYF.